A selection of T cell receptor beta chains follows, all from one sample in a study of cytomegalovirus exposure and HLA in healthy donors. Assay used: immunoSEQ multiplex PCR; TCRdb lists only in-frame clones, some missing. This sample yields some 150,000 clones, of which approximately 79% are seen a single time; less than 2% belongs to the top ten. The sample comprised PBMCs. The receptors here all came from a young woman in good health and CMV-seronegative. Each CDR3 is given with its conserved first and last residue. Each record gives: clone size, J gene, V gene, D gene, CDR3 DNA, CDR3 protein. The D gene is left open where the match is weak. Only part of the rows carry a size: once, few, many, or a class if the clone is expanded.

size: NA
J: TRBJ1-1
V: TRBV6-1
D: NA
DNA: TGTGCCAGCAGTGAAAGCCTGAACACTGAAGCTTTCTTT
CDR3: CASSESLNTEAFF

size: NA
J: TRBJ2-7
V: TRBV15
D: TRBD1
DNA: TGTGCCACCCAAGGGGGACAGGGGGATTACGAGCAGTACTTC
CDR3: CATQGGQGDYEQYF

size: NA
J: TRBJ1-1
V: TRBV21-1
D: NA
DNA: TGTGCCAGCACGACAGGGACGGCCACTGAAGCTTTCTTT
CDR3: CASTTGTATEAFF

size: NA
J: TRBJ2-7
V: TRBV27
D: TRBD1
DNA: TGTGCCAGCAGTAAGCAGGGGGCGGTCTACGAGCAGTACTTC
CDR3: CASSKQGAVYEQYF

size: NA
J: TRBJ2-3
V: TRBV5-4
D: TRBD1
DNA: TGTGCCAGCAGCTCACCGGGACAGAGCACAGATACGCAGTATTTT
CDR3: CASSSPGQSTDTQYF

size: NA
J: TRBJ1-2
V: TRBV4-3
D: NA
DNA: TGCGCCAGCAGCCAAGATTGGGGGAGGAGGGGAAGTCTCACCTTC
CDR3: CASSQDWGRRGSLTF

size: NA
J: TRBJ2-7
V: TRBV5-1
D: TRBD2
DNA: TGCGCCAGCAGCTTGGGACTAGCGGGGGCCGCCTACGAGCAGTACTTC
CDR3: CASSLGLAGAAYEQYF

size: NA
J: TRBJ1-1
V: TRBV6-6
D: NA
DNA: TGTGCCAGCCCCCCAGCAGGGGCGAACACTGAAGCTTTCTTT
CDR3: CASPPAGANTEAFF

size: NA
J: TRBJ1-6
V: TRBV30
D: NA
DNA: TGTGCCTGGAGTGTGAGTTCTTCGGCCCTCCACTTT
CDR3: CAWSVSSSALHF

size: few
J: TRBJ2-3
V: TRBV7-6
D: TRBD2
DNA: TGTGCCAGCAGCGAGACTAGCTCTCTATTAGGTACGCAGTATTTT
CDR3: CASSETSSLLGTQYF

size: NA
J: TRBJ1-2
V: TRBV6-5
D: TRBD1
DNA: TGTGCCAGCAGTTACCACACACCCGACAGGGGATCTGGCTACACCTTC
CDR3: CASSYHTPDRGSGYTF

size: once
J: TRBJ2-3
V: TRBV4-1
D: TRBD2
DNA: TGCGCCAGCAGCCAAGAACCGACCGCGGGGGGGCGCACAGATACGCAGTATTTT
CDR3: CASSQEPTAGGRTDTQYF

size: NA
J: TRBJ2-7
V: TRBV14
D: NA
DNA: TGTGCCAGCAGCCTATCCTACGAGCAGTACTTC
CDR3: CASSLSYEQYF

size: once
J: TRBJ1-5
V: TRBV4-3
D: NA
DNA: TGCGCCAGCAGCCAAGATCGCCCGGGTCAGCGTGTGCGAAGCAATCAGCCCCAGCATTTT
CDR3: CASSQDRPGQRVRSNQPQHF

size: NA
J: TRBJ2-1
V: TRBV5-6
D: TRBD1
DNA: TGTGCCAGCAACCTCCAGGGGGCTTCCTACAATGAGCAGTTCTTC
CDR3: CASNLQGASYNEQFF

size: NA
J: TRBJ2-7
V: TRBV6-1
D: NA
DNA: TGTGCCAGCAGTGAAGTTGAGGGCTGGGACGAGCAGTACTTC
CDR3: CASSEVEGWDEQYF

size: NA
J: TRBJ2-1
V: TRBV4-1
D: NA
DNA: TGCGCCAGCAGCCAAGATCCCCTAGGTCGCAATGAGCAGTTCTTC
CDR3: CASSQDPLGRNEQFF

size: NA
J: TRBJ2-2
V: TRBV2
D: NA
DNA: TGTGCCAGCAGGAGGGACACCGGGGAGCTGTTTTTT
CDR3: CASRRDTGELFF

size: NA
J: TRBJ2-3
V: TRBV4-2
D: NA
DNA: TGTGCCAGCAGCCCTCAGGGGGGAGATACGCAGTATTTT
CDR3: CASSPQGGDTQYF

size: once
J: TRBJ2-5
V: TRBV5-5
D: NA
DNA: TGTGCCAGCACCTTGACTAGAGACCAAGAGACCCAGTACTTC
CDR3: CASTLTRDQETQYF

size: NA
J: TRBJ2-3
V: TRBV5-4
D: TRBD2
DNA: TGTGCCAGCAGCTATGGTGTAGGACTAGCGGGCACAGATACGCAGTATTTT
CDR3: CASSYGVGLAGTDTQYF

size: NA
J: TRBJ1-5
V: TRBV18
D: NA
DNA: TGTGCCAGCTCACCACAGGGGCGCAATCAGCCCCAGCATTTT
CDR3: CASSPQGRNQPQHF

size: NA
J: TRBJ1-6
V: TRBV6-1
D: NA
DNA: TGTGCCAGCAGTGATAGGACGGACAGATTGAATTCACCCCTCCACTTT
CDR3: CASSDRTDRLNSPLHF

size: NA
J: TRBJ1-3
V: TRBV5-6
D: NA
DNA: TGTGCCAGCAGCTTATCACGGGCTGGAAACACCATATATTTT
CDR3: CASSLSRAGNTIYF

size: once
J: TRBJ2-5
V: TRBV19
D: TRBD2
DNA: TGTGCCAGTAGTAGTAGCGGGGGGGCCGTTGGGCGTGAGACCCAGTACTTC
CDR3: CASSSSGGAVGRETQYF

size: NA
J: TRBJ1-4
V: TRBV29-1
D: NA
DNA: TGCAGCGCCCAGAGGAGGGGAAATGAAAAACTGTTTTTT
CDR3: CSAQRRGNEKLFF

size: NA
J: TRBJ1-1
V: TRBV29-1
D: NA
DNA: TGCAGCGTTGCCTCCCCTCCTGGGAGTGAAGCTTTCTTT
CDR3: CSVASPPGSEAFF

size: NA
J: TRBJ2-3
V: TRBV5-6
D: TRBD1
DNA: TGTGCCAGCAGCAAACGACAGGGTACAGATACGCAGTATTTT
CDR3: CASSKRQGTDTQYF

size: NA
J: TRBJ1-1
V: TRBV6-5
D: NA
DNA: TGTGCCAGCAGCCATCGGGAGGGCAACACTGAAGCTTTCTTT
CDR3: CASSHREGNTEAFF

size: NA
J: TRBJ1-5
V: TRBV29-1
D: TRBD1
DNA: TGCAGCGTTCGCGAGACAGGGTCATACAATCAGCCCCAGCATTTT
CDR3: CSVRETGSYNQPQHF

size: NA
J: TRBJ2-7
V: TRBV7-9
D: NA
DNA: TGTGCCAGCAGCTTATGGGACACAGGAACCTACGAGCAGTACTTC
CDR3: CASSLWDTGTYEQYF

size: NA
J: TRBJ2-7
V: TRBV6-6
D: NA
DNA: TGTGCCAGCAGTTACTCGAGTCGCGGTTACGAGCAGTACTTC
CDR3: CASSYSSRGYEQYF

size: NA
J: TRBJ2-3
V: TRBV7-3
D: NA
DNA: TGTGCCAGCAGCTTGGGGGGTACCACAGATACGCAGTATTTT
CDR3: CASSLGGTTDTQYF

size: NA
J: TRBJ1-2
V: TRBV15
D: TRBD1
DNA: TGTGCCACCAGTCGAGACAGGGCTCTTGGATATGGCTACACCTTC
CDR3: CATSRDRALGYGYTF

size: NA
J: TRBJ2-3
V: TRBV4-1
D: TRBD2
DNA: TGCGCCAGCAGCCAAGATCAACGGGGGGGGAGAGATACGCAGTATTTT
CDR3: CASSQDQRGGRDTQYF

size: few
J: TRBJ2-7
V: TRBV7-6
D: NA
DNA: TGTGCCAGCAGCTTAGAGCCCCACTACGAGCAGTACTTC
CDR3: CASSLEPHYEQYF

size: NA
J: TRBJ2-1
V: TRBV9
D: TRBD2
DNA: TGTGCCAGCAGCGATCGACTAGCAGGCTACAATGAGCAGTTCTTC
CDR3: CASSDRLAGYNEQFF

size: NA
J: TRBJ2-1
V: TRBV15
D: NA
DNA: TGTGCCACCAGCAGAGTTCAGGGGTCGCAGTTCTTC
CDR3: CATSRVQGSQFF

size: NA
J: TRBJ2-7
V: TRBV2
D: NA
DNA: TGTGCCAGCAGCCGGGAGCTCCTTCTCGAGCAGTACTTC
CDR3: CASSRELLLEQYF

size: NA
J: TRBJ2-5
V: TRBV7-8
D: NA
DNA: TGTGCCAGCGCTCCCCGAACGGGGGGCCTGGGGGAGACCCAGTACTTC
CDR3: CASAPRTGGLGETQYF

size: NA
J: TRBJ1-2
V: TRBV25-1
D: NA
DNA: TGTGCCAGCAGCTTCAGGGCTGGGGGCTACACCTTC
CDR3: CASSFRAGGYTF

size: NA
J: TRBJ1-2
V: TRBV4-1
D: NA
DNA: TGCGCCAGCAGCCAAGATGGGCAGGGCTATGGCTACACCTTC
CDR3: CASSQDGQGYGYTF

size: once
J: TRBJ2-5
V: TRBV4-1
D: NA
DNA: TGCGCCAGCAGCCAAGACGTCCAGCGGCCGGGGACCCAGTACTTC
CDR3: CASSQDVQRPGTQYF

size: NA
J: TRBJ1-2
V: TRBV5-1
D: NA
DNA: TGCGCCAGCAGCTCCCGCAGAGACAGTTCTAACTATGGCTACACCTTC
CDR3: CASSSRRDSSNYGYTF

size: NA
J: TRBJ1-6
V: TRBV5-4
D: TRBD1
DNA: TGTGCCAGCAGCCTGAACCCCGGGACAGGGCATTCACCCCTCCACTTT
CDR3: CASSLNPGTGHSPLHF

size: few
J: TRBJ2-7
V: TRBV15
D: TRBD1
DNA: TGTGCCACCAGCAGACCTACCGGGACAGGGAGCTACGAGCAGTACTTC
CDR3: CATSRPTGTGSYEQYF

size: once
J: TRBJ2-1
V: TRBV6-6
D: TRBD2
DNA: TGTGCCAGCAGATCCCTAGCGGGGGGGTTGGTTGAGCAGTTCTTC
CDR3: CASRSLAGGLVEQFF

size: few
J: TRBJ2-7
V: TRBV14
D: TRBD1
DNA: TGTGCCAGCAGCCAGGACAGGGGACCCTTTCGTACGGGGTTCGAGCAGTACTTC
CDR3: CASSQDRGPFRTGFEQYF

size: NA
J: TRBJ1-5
V: TRBV4-3
D: NA
DNA: TGCGCCAGCAGCCAAGAACAGGGCCAGCCCCAGCATTTT
CDR3: CASSQEQGQPQHF

size: NA
J: TRBJ2-3
V: TRBV7-6
D: NA
DNA: TGTGCCAGCAGCTTAGACAGGGCCCGAGATACGCAGTATTTT
CDR3: CASSLDRARDTQYF

size: NA
J: TRBJ1-1
V: TRBV14
D: NA
DNA: TGTGCCAGCAGCCAGTTGAGAACTGAAGCTTTCTTT
CDR3: CASSQLRTEAFF

size: NA
J: TRBJ1-4
V: TRBV9
D: NA
DNA: TGTGCCAGCAGCCCTCAGCGGGTAACCGAGGAACTGTTTTTT
CDR3: CASSPQRVTEELFF

size: NA
J: TRBJ1-1
V: TRBV7-8
D: NA
DNA: TGTGCCAGCAGCCCACATCGGGTCAGTCCAGGGCACACTGAAGCTTTCTTT
CDR3: CASSPHRVSPGHTEAFF

size: NA
J: TRBJ2-1
V: TRBV6-4
D: TRBD2
DNA: TGTGCCAGCACTGGACTAGCGGGGGGCCCTCAGTTCTTC
CDR3: CASTGLAGGPQFF

size: NA
J: TRBJ1-1
V: TRBV27
D: TRBD1
DNA: TGTGCCAGCAGTTTCCGGGACAGGGCCATCACTGAAGCTTTCTTT
CDR3: CASSFRDRAITEAFF

size: NA
J: TRBJ2-2
V: TRBV7-2
D: TRBD2
DNA: TGTGCCAGCAGCCTCGGACTAGCGGTGACCGGGGAGCTGTTTTTT
CDR3: CASSLGLAVTGELFF

size: NA
J: TRBJ1-1
V: TRBV23-1
D: NA
DNA: TGCGCCAGCAGTCCTGAGGTGGGGCAGCACTTT
CDR3: CASSPEVGQHF

size: NA
J: TRBJ1-1
V: TRBV10-1
D: NA
DNA: TGCGCCAGCTACAACAGGATGGTGACGAACACTGAAGCTTTCTTT
CDR3: CASYNRMVTNTEAFF

size: NA
J: TRBJ1-1
V: TRBV2
D: TRBD1
DNA: TGTGCCAGCAGGTTTCTCGGGACAGGGAATACTGAAGCTTTCTTT
CDR3: CASRFLGTGNTEAFF

size: NA
J: TRBJ1-1
V: TRBV30
D: NA
DNA: TGTGCCTGGGGCAACACTGAAGCTTTCTTT
CDR3: CAWGNTEAFF